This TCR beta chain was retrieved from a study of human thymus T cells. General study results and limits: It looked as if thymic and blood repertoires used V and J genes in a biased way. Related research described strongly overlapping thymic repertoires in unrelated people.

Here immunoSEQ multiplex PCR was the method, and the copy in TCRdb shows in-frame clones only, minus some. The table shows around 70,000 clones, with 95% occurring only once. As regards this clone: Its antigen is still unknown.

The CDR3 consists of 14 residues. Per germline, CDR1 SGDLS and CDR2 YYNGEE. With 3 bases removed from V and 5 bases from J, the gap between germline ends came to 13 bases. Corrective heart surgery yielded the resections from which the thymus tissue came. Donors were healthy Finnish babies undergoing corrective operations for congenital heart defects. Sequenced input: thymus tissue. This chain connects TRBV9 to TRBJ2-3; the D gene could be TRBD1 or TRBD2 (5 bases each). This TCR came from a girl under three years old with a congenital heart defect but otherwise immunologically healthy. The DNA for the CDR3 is TGTGCCAGCAGCGACCCACCGAGGGGAGATACGCAGTATTTT. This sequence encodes CASSDPPRGDTQYF. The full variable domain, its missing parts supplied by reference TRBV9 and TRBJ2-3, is DSGVTQTPKHLITATGQRVTLRCSPRSGDLSVYWYQQSLDQGLQFLIQYYNGEERAKGNILERFSAQQFPDLHSELNLSSLELGDSALYFCASSDPPRGDTQYFGPGTRLTVL.